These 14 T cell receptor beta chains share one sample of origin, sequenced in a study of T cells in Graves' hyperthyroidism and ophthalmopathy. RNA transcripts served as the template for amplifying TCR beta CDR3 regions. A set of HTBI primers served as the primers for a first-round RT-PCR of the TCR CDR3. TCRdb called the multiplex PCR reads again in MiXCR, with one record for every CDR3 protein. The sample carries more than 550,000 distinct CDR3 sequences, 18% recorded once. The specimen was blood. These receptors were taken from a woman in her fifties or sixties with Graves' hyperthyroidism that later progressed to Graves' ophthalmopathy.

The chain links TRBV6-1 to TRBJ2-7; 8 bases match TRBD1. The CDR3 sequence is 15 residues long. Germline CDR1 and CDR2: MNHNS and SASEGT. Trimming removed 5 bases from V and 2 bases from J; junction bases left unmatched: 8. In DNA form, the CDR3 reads TGTGCCAGCAGTCCTTCGGGGACAGGAACCTACGAGCAGTACTTC. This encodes CASSPSGTGTYEQYF.

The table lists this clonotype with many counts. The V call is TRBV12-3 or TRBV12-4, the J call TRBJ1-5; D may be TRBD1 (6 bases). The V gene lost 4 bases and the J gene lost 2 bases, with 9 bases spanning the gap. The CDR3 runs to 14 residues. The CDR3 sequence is CASSSPGGNQPQHF. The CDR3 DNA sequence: TGTGCCAGCAGTTCTCCAGGGGGCAATCAGCCCCAGCATTTT.

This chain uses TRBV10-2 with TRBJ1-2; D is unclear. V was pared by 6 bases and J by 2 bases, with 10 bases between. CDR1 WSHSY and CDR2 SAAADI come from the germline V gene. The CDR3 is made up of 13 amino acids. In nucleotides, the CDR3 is TGCGCCAGCAGCGACACGCGAAACTATGGCTACACCTTC. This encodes CASSDTRNYGYTF.

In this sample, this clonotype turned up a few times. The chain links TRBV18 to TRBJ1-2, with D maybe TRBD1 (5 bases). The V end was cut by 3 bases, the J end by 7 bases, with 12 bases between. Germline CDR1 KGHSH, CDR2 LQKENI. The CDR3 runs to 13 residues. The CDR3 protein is CASSPQGGGGYTF. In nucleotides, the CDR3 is TGTGCCAGCTCACCGCAGGGCGGAGGTGGCTACACCTTC.

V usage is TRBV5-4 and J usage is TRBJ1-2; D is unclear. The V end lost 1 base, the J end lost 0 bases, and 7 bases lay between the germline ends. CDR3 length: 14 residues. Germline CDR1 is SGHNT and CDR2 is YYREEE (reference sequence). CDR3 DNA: TGTGCCAGCAGCTTGATCGGGACTAACTATGGCTACACCTTC. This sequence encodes CASSLIGTNYGYTF.

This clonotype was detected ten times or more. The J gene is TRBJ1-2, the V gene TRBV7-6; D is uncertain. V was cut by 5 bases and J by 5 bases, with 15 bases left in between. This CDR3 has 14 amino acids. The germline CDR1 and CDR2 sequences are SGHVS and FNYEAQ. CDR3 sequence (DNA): TGTGCCAGCAGCCTCCGGGCAGGTGGTTATGGCTACACCTTC. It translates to CASSLRAGGYGYTF.

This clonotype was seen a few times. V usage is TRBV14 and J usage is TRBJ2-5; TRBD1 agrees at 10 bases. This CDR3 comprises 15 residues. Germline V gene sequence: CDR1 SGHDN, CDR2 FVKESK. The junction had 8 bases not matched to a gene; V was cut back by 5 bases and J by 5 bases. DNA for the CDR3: TGTGCCAGCAGCAAGACGACAGGGGGCTGGGAGACCCAGTACTTC. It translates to CASSKTTGGWETQYF.

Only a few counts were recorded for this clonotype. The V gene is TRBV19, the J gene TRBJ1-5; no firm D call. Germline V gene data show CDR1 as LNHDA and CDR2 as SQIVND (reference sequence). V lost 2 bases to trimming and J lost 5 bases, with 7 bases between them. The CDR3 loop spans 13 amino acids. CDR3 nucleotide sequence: TGTGCCAGTAGTATATTGCGCGATCAGCCCCAGCATTTT. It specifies CASSILRDQPQHF.

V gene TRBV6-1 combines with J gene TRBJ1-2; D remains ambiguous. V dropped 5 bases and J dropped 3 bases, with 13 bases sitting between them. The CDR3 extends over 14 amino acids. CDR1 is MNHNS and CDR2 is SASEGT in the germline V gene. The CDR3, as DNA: TGTGCCAGCAGTCCACAGCGGGGAGACTATGGCTACACCTTC. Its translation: CASSPQRGDYGYTF.

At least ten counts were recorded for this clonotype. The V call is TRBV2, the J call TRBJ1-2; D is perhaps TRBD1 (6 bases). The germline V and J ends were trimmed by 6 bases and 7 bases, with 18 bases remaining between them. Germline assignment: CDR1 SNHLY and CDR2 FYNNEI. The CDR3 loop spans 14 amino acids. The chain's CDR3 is CASSRGAGFVGYTF. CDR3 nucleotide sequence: TGTGCCAGCAGCCGGGGGGCGGGGTTCGTTGGCTACACCTTC.

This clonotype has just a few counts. For the CDR3, the DNA is TGTGCCAGCAGCTCCCATCCTGGGGACTATGGCTACACCTTC. Translating it yields CASSSHPGDYGYTF. The chain recombines TRBV9 with TRBJ1-2; no reliable D call. The V gene lost 4 bases and the J gene lost 3 bases, with 13 bases spanning the gap. The germline gives CDR1 SGDLS, CDR2 YYNGEE. There are 14 residues in the CDR3.

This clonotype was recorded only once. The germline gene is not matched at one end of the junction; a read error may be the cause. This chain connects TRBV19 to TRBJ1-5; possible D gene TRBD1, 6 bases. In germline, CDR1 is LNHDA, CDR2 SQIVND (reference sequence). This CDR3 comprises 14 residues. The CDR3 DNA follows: TGTGCCAGTAGTCCCGGGGGGGCCCATCACCCCCAGCATTTT. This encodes CASSPGGAHHPQHF. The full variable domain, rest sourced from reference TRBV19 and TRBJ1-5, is DGGITQSPKYLFRKEGQNVTLSCEQNLNHDAMYWYRQDPGQGLRLIYYSQIVNDFQKGDIAEGYSVSREKKESFPLTVTSAQKNPTAFYLCASSPGGAHHPQHFGDGTRLSIL.

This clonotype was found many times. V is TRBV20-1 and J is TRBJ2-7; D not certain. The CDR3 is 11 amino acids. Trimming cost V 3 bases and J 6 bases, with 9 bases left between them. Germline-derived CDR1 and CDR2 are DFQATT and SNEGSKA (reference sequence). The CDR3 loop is CSASAATEQYF. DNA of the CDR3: TGCAGTGCTAGTGCCGCCACCGAGCAGTACTTC.

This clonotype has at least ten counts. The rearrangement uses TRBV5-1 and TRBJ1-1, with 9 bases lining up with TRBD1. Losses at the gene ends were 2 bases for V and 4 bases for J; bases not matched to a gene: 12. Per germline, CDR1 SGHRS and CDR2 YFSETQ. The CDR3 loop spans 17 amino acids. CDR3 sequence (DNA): TGCGCCAGCAGCTTCGCTTCACAGGGGGCGCTTCTCACTGAAGCTTTCTTT. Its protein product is CASSFASQGALLTEAFF.